This TCR beta chain was recovered during a study of T cells in localized non-small cell lung cancer. General observations from the study: In adjacent lung, a median roughly 57 of the top 100 tumor clones were found.

Trimming took 6 bases from V and 2 from J, leaving 16 bases between them. This CDR3 is 15 amino acids long. In germline, CDR1 is MNHEY, CDR2 SMNVEV (reference sequence). As to this clone: What it recognizes is unknown.

Generated by immunoSEQ multiplex PCR, the TCRdb table keeps only in-frame clones and is missing some. The data contain 50,000 to 75,000 clones, about 87% of them seen just once; the ten biggest clones take up 20% to 25%. This receptor was identified in a man aged 35 to 69 with stage I squamous cell lung carcinoma. The chain joins TRBV27 to TRBJ1-1; D remains ambiguous. This material consisted of peripheral blood, taken before any cancer treatment. CDR3 region: CASSGGPRVNTEAFF. For the CDR3, the DNA is TGTGCCAGCAGCGGCGGGCCGCGGGTCAACACTGAAGCTTTCTTT.